A selection of T cell receptor beta chains follows, all from one sample in a study of beta chain features in type 1 diabetes. Sequenced by immunoSEQ multiplex PCR; TCRdb stores in-frame clones only, minus some. This sample yields 850,000 to 900,000 clones, of which 17% are seen a single time; roughly 0.025% belongs to the top ten. The sequencing input was naive CD4+ T cells from blood. Source of these receptors: a woman aged 18-29 years in good health. CDR3s include the opening cysteine and the closing phenylalanine or tryptophan. A D gene is named only where the DNA matches it firmly. Clone size is given for some rows only: seen once, a few or many times, or a class if the clone is expanded.

TRBD2,TRBJ2-1,NA,TRBV7-6,TGTGCCAGCAGCTTATTCGGGCTAGCGGGAGGAGGCAATGAGCAGTTCTTC,CASSLFGLAGGGNEQFF
NA,TRBJ1-1,NA,TRBV27,TGTGCCAGCTCCCCTTTTGGGAGGGGCACTGAAGCTTTCTTT,CASSPFGRGTEAFF
NA,TRBJ1-4,few,TRBV7-6,TGTGCCAGCAGCTTATACCCGGGACAAGGTGAAAAACTGTTTTTT,CASSLYPGQGEKLFF
TRBD2,TRBJ2-1,few,TRBV6-4,TGTGCCAGCAGTGAGGCGGGGGGCGGCAATGAGCAGTTCTTC,CASSEAGGGNEQFF
TRBD1,TRBJ1-3,NA,TRBV29-1,TGCAGCGCCCTGACAGGGTCTTTAAGCTCTGGAAACACCATATATTTT,CSALTGSLSSGNTIYF
NA,TRBJ2-7,NA,TRBV2,TGTGCCAGCAGATCCAGGGCCCTCTACGAGCAGTACTTC,CASRSRALYEQYF
NA,TRBJ2-7,NA,TRBV7-3,TGTGCCAGCAGCTCGTATGGGGGCTCCTACGAGCAGTACTTC,CASSSYGGSYEQYF
TRBD2,TRBJ2-2,NA,TRBV4-3,TGCGCCAGCAGCCAAGGGGCTAGCGGGACGACTACAACCGGGGAGCTGTTTTTT,CASSQGASGTTTTGELFF
TRBD2,TRBJ2-3,few,TRBV4-1,TGCGCCAGCAGCCAAAGTCTCGGTAGCGGGTCTAAAACAGATACGCAGTATTTT,CASSQSLGSGSKTDTQYF
NA,TRBJ1-1,few,TRBV18,TGTGCCAGCTCACCTTTGAACACTGAAGCTTTCTTT,CASSPLNTEAFF
TRBD1,TRBJ1-2,few,TRBV28,TGTGCCAGCAGTTTACCCTCCGCCGGGACAGCGTTTGGCTACACCTTC,CASSLPSAGTAFGYTF
NA,TRBJ2-3,NA,TRBV18,TGTGCCAGCTCACCACCAAGTACTAGCACAGATACGCAGTATTTT,CASSPPSTSTDTQYF
NA,TRBJ1-1,few,TRBV5-1,TGCGCCAGCAGCCCCCCGGGAGACAGCATGAGCACTGAAGCTTTCTTT,CASSPPGDSMSTEAFF
NA,TRBJ2-5,NA,TRBV18,TGTGCCAGCTCACCACTTCTGAATTGGGAGACCCAGTACTTC,CASSPLLNWETQYF
NA,TRBJ2-3,NA,TRBV18,TGTGCCAGCTCACCGAGCACTGGCACAGATACGCAGTATTTT,CASSPSTGTDTQYF
NA,TRBJ2-7,NA,TRBV5-5,TGTGCCAGCAGCTTCGGGCGGGATCCCTCCTACGAGCAGTACTTC,CASSFGRDPSYEQYF